A selection of T cell receptor beta chains follows, all from one sample in a study of cytomegalovirus exposure and HLA in healthy donors. TCRdb's table, derived via immunoSEQ multiplex PCR, lists solely in-frame clones and lacks some. The sample gives 120,000 or so clones, approximately 79% of which show up once; roughly 6.2% is in the top ten. The sequencing sample was made of PBMCs. The receptors derive from a man younger than 45 in good health and CMV-seropositive. The CDR3 runs from the conserved cysteine through the conserved F or W. Fields, in order: V gene, J gene, CDR3 protein.

TRBV30	TRBJ2-3	CAWSTDYTQYF
TRBV6-5	-	CASSYSRGDHEQYF
TRBV25-1	TRBJ2-3	CASSPRDRGADTQYF
TRBV5-1	TRBJ1-1	CASSGGTGGFETEAFF
TRBV7-6	TRBJ1-6	CASSLAAGRINSPLHF
TRBV4-2	TRBJ1-6	CASSQDLNRGSSYNSPLHF
TRBV9	TRBJ2-3	CASSTSGGARDTQYF
TRBV20-1	TRBJ1-2	CSAETGDGYTF
TRBV27	TRBJ1-3	CASSFEQGNGNTIYF
TRBV27	TRBJ2-7	CASAWGRGRTGFGEQYF
TRBV19	TRBJ1-1	CASRTRDTTLLEAFF
TRBV2	TRBJ1-1	CASSVGAFF
TRBV25-1	TRBJ1-2	CASSEAQGARGYTF
TRBV9	TRBJ2-5	CASSVDTQAETQYF
TRBV6-6	TRBJ2-2	CASCVGSGRTGELFF
TRBV19	TRBJ1-1	CASSIGGPRGSTEAFF
TRBV6-1	TRBJ2-3	CASAFRAGTQYF
TRBV19	TRBJ1-1	CASSIGVRNTEAFF
TRBV7-9	TRBJ2-7	CASTGPPGRTSYEQYF
TRBV5-6	TRBJ1-4	CASSLVGVQTNEKLFF
TRBV6-5	TRBJ1-5	CASKVQGASQPQHF
TRBV7-9	TRBJ2-1	CASSFGRGKGGYNEQFF
TRBV4-1	TRBJ2-7	CASSPRQGPYEQYF
TRBV7-8	TRBJ1-1	CASSHRQSATYEAFF
TRBV10-1	TRBJ2-7	CASSGDRGGEQYF
TRBV19	TRBJ1-5	CATGTGDYSNQPQHF
TRBV5-1	TRBJ1-2	CASSLEQGLDYGYTF
TRBV6-6	TRBJ1-5	CASSIGGEDQPQHF
TRBV12-5	TRBJ2-7	CASGLVNRGYEQYF
TRBV6-5	TRBJ2-5	CASSYAGTGGTKTQYF
TRBV27	TRBJ1-2	CASSPGLGGYGYTF
TRBV10-3	TRBJ2-2	CAIRPGQGYTGELFF
TRBV19	TRBJ1-3	CASSPGETVPGNTIYF
TRBV30	TRBJ2-3	CAWGRLSGSTDTQYF
TRBV28	TRBJ2-2	CASSSRGNTGELFF
TRBV19	TRBJ2-2	CASSQGSTGELFF
TRBV4-1	TRBJ2-6	CASSLDDRDGGANVLTF
TRBV9	TRBJ1-1	CASSVDRGNTEAFF
TRBV2	TRBJ2-3	CASSGSGGEFDTQYF
TRBV10-2	TRBJ1-5	CASTSSTRGPQHF
TRBV29-1	TRBJ2-3	CSVEGQITDTQYF
TRBV4-1	TRBJ2-7	CASSQGGLSSYEQYF
TRBV5-1	TRBJ2-5	CASSFLAGGPETQYF
TRBV25-1	TRBJ1-3	CASSGRQGAGNTIYF
TRBV30	TRBJ2-3	CAWSEGGGGLNTQYF
TRBV5-4	TRBJ1-5	CASSLEGQNTPQHF
TRBV5-1	TRBJ2-1	CASSFEAGGRFF
TRBV2	TRBJ2-2	CASSDMTSGGNTGELFF
TRBV6-5	TRBJ1-1	CASNNRVNTEAFF
TRBV6-1	TRBJ1-5	CASSKTDSNQPQHF
TRBV5-6	TRBJ2-7	CASSLGPGSSYEQYF